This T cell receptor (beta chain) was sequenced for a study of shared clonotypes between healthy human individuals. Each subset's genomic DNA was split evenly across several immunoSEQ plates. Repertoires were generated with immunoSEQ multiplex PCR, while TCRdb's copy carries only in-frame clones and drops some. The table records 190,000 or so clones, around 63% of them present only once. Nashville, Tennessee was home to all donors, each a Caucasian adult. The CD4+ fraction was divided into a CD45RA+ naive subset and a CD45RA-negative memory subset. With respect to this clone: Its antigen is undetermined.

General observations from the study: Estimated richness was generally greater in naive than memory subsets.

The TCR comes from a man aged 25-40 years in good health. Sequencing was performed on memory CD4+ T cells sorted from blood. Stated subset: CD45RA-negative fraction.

CDR3 DNA sequence: TGTGCCAGCAGCTTAGTTTCTTCAAGGAGGGACACTGAAGCTTTCTTT. This translates into CASSLVSSRRDTEAFF. V and J are TRBV7-8 and TRBJ1-1; D is unclear. Trimming took 1 base from V and 3 from J, leaving 15 bases between them. CDR1 SGHVS and CDR2 FQNEAQ come from the germline V gene. The CDR3 totals 16 residues.